Shown below are 14 T cell receptor beta chains from a single sample sequenced in a study of shared clonotypes between healthy human individuals. Sequencing was performed with immunoSEQ multiplex PCR; in TCRdb, only in-frame clones are kept and a portion is missing. The sample yields over a million clones, around 78% seen once. Input material: memory CD4+ T cells from PBMCs. The subset was: CD45RA-negative fraction. The receptors here all came from a young man in good health. Some clones in this sample may be carry-over from other donors' samples.

The genes are TRBV11-2 and TRBJ2-7; D unclear. CDR1 and CDR2 from the germline V gene are SGHAT and FQNNGV. The CDR3 totals 13 residues. The ends were cut back, 2 bases at V and 3 bases at J, with 8 bases in the middle. CDR3 loop: CASSLISNYEQYF. The CDR3 DNA follows: TGTGCCAGCAGCTTAATCAGTAACTACGAGCAGTACTTC. Complete variable domain (other parts from reference TRBV11-2 and TRBJ2-7): EAGVAQSPRYKIIEKRQSVAFWCNPISGHATLYWYQQILGQGPKLLIQFQNNGVVDDSQLPKDRFSAERLKGVDSTLKIQPAKLEDSAVYLCASSLISNYEQYFGPGTRLTVT.

This chain connects TRBV18 to TRBJ1-2; 8 bases line up with TRBD1. Germline loops: CDR1 KGHSH, CDR2 LQKENI. The CDR3 loop spans 15 amino acids. Unmatched junction bases numbered 7, after V lost 2 bases and J lost 5 bases. CDR3 amino acids: CASSPSIQGAYGYTF. The CDR3 nucleotides read TGTGCCAGCTCACCAAGTATCCAGGGGGCTTATGGCTACACCTTC.

This clone was observed a handful of times. V gene TRBV14 combines with J gene TRBJ1-5; D remains unclear. CDR1 and CDR2 (germline): SGHDN, FVKESK. The CDR3 contains 13 residues. V lost 0 bases to trimming and J lost 7 bases, with 7 bases between them. The CDR3 nucleotides read TGTGCCAGCAGCCAAGATGGTTGGCAGCCCCAGCATTTT. Its protein is CASSQDGWQPQHF.

V and J are TRBV28 and TRBJ2-5; possibly TRBD2 for D (5 bases). This CDR3 has 15 amino acids. CDR1 and CDR2 (germline): MDHEN, SYDVKM. V gave up 2 bases and J gave up 4 bases, with 14 bases separating them. The CDR3 region is CASSLPAGGTETQYF. The CDR3, as DNA: TGTGCCAGCAGTTTACCAGCCGGAGGAACAGAGACCCAGTACTTC.

The V call is TRBV12-1, the J call TRBJ2-3; TRBD1 is the table's D call, not checked against the DNA. TRBV12-1 is given as a pseudogene. The CDR3 has 16 residues. The CDR3 is CASSLHSGQGPDTQYF. For the CDR3, the DNA is TGTGCCAGCAGCTTACACTCGGGACAGGGACCAGATACGCAGTATTTT.

The chain is built from TRBV25-1 and TRBJ2-3; either TRBD1 or TRBD2 may fit D (5 bases each). V lost 4 bases to trimming and J lost 4 bases, with 15 bases between them. The CDR3 sequence is 15 residues long. Germline V gene sequence: CDR1 MGHDK, CDR2 SYGVNS. The CDR3 nucleotides read TGTGCCAGCAGTGCGGTAGGGGCGAGGGCAGATACGCAGTATTTT. Translated, it gives CASSAVGARADTQYF.

This clone was counted only a few times. The rearrangement uses TRBV10-3 and TRBJ1-5; TRBD1 is a possible D gene (6 bases). The CDR3 totals 13 residues. V was trimmed by 4 bases and J by 5 bases, leaving 9 bases between them. Germline V gene sequence: CDR1 ENHRY, CDR2 SYGVKD. The CDR3: CAISGAGDQPQHF. The DNA of the CDR3 is TGTGCCATCAGTGGGGCAGGGGATCAGCCCCAGCATTTT.

Worth noting for this clone: This sample also contains other DNA sequences that code for the same CDR3. The gene calls are TRBV20-1 and TRBJ2-1; D is ambiguous. This CDR3 has 11 residues. The germline V and J ends were trimmed by 3 bases and 5 bases, with 5 bases remaining between them. Germline lookup yields CDR1 DFQATT and CDR2 SNEGSKA (reference sequence). This CDR3 reads CSASGDNEQFF. DNA of the CDR3: TGCAGTGCTAGTGGAGACAATGAGCAGTTCTTC.

The rearrangement joins TRBV11-2 to TRBJ2-1; 12 bases align to TRBD2. CDR3 size: 15 residues. CDR1 is SGHAT and CDR2 is FQNNGV in the germline V gene. Losses at the gene ends were 5 bases for V and 12 bases for J; bases not matched to a gene: 11. CDR3 in amino acids: CASSRGLAGTEGQFF. The DNA of the CDR3 is TGTGCCAGCAGCAGGGGACTAGCGGGCACCGAAGGGCAGTTCTTC. Full variable domain (outside the CDR3, taken from reference TRBV11-2 and TRBJ2-1): EAGVAQSPRYKIIEKRQSVAFWCNPISGHATLYWYQQILGQGPKLLIQFQNNGVVDDSQLPKDRFSAERLKGVDSTLKIQPAKLEDSAVYLCASSRGLAGTEGQFFGPGTRLTVL.

Concerning this clone itself: A much bigger clone sits one base away, suggesting this may be a read error. The rearrangement uses TRBV7-3 and TRBJ2-1; 10 bases agree with TRBD2. The CDR3 runs 15 residues. CDR1 and CDR2 (germline): SGHTA, FQGTGA. The CDR3 reads CVSSPLAGAYNEQFF. The CDR3 DNA follows: TGTGTCAGCAGCCCTCTAGCGGGAGCCTACAATGAGCAGTTCTTC. The full variable domain, its missing parts supplied by reference TRBV7-3 and TRBJ2-1, is GAGVSQTPSNKVTEKGKYVELRCDPISGHTALYWYRQSLGQGPEFLIYFQGTGAADDSGLPNDRFFAVRPEGSVSTLKIQRTERGDSAVYLCVSSPLAGAYNEQFFGPGTRLTVL.

V and J are TRBV18 and TRBJ2-5; 7 positions match TRBD1. The CDR3 loop spans 15 amino acids. J was trimmed by 3 bases and V by 1 base; bases with no gene match: 5. Looked up from germline, CDR1 is KGHSH and CDR2 is LQKENI. CDR3 nucleotides: TGTGCCAGCTCACCACAGACAGGGTTCGAAGAGACCCAGTACTTC. Amino acids: CASSPQTGFEETQYF.

V gene TRBV6-6 combines with J gene TRBJ1-4, with 8 bases aligning to TRBD1. The CDR3 extends over 14 amino acids. Losses at the gene ends were 8 bases for V and 7 bases for J; bases not matched to a gene: 9. Germline CDR1 reads MNHNY; CDR2 reads SVGAGI (reference sequence). The CDR3 sequence: CASLPRTGTEKLFF. The CDR3 nucleotides read TGTGCCAGCCTCCCCCGGACAGGGACTGAAAAACTGTTTTTT.

This sequence joins TRBV7-2 and TRBJ2-2; TRBD2 might be the D (6 bases). This CDR3 has 16 amino acids. V was trimmed by 5 bases and J by 7 bases, leaving 20 bases between them. Germline CDR1 SGHTA, CDR2 FQGNSA. The CDR3 is CASSGATHSGSGELFF. As DNA, the CDR3 is TGTGCCAGCAGCGGAGCGACCCATAGCGGAAGCGGGGAGCTGTTTTTT.

The chain joins TRBV18 to TRBJ2-1, with TRBD2 matching over 10 bases. The CDR3 extends over 16 amino acids. Trimming took 3 bases from V and 10 from J; bases not matched to a gene: 12. CDR1 is KGHSH and CDR2 is LQKENI in the germline V gene. This CDR3 is CASSPRASGSVLEQFF. In nucleotides, the CDR3 is TGTGCCAGCTCACCCCGGGCTAGCGGGAGTGTATTAGAGCAGTTCTTC.